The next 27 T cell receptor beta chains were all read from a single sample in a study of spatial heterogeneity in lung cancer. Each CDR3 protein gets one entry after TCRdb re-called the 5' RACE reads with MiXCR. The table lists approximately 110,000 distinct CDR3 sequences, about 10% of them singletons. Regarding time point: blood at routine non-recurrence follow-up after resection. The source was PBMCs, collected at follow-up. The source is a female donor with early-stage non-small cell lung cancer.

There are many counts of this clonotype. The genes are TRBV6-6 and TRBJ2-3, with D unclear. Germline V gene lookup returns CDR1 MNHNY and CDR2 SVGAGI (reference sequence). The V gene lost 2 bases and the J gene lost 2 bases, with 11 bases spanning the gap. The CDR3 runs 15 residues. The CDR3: CASSYRPSLTDTQYF. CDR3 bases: TGTGCCAGCAGTTACCGGCCGAGCCTCACAGATACGCAGTATTTT.

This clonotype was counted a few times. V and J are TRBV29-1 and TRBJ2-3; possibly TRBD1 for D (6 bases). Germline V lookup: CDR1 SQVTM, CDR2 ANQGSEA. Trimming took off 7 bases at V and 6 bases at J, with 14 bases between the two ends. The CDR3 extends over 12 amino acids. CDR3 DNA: TGCAGCGGGGGGACAATGGCTGATACGCAGTATTTT. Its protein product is CSGGTMADTQYF.

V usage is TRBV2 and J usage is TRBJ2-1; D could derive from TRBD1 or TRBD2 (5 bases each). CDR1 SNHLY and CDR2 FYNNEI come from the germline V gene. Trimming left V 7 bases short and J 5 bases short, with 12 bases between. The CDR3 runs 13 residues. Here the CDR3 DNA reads TGTGCCAGCAAGGGGACCGAGAACAATGAGCAGTTCTTC. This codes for CASKGTENNEQFF.

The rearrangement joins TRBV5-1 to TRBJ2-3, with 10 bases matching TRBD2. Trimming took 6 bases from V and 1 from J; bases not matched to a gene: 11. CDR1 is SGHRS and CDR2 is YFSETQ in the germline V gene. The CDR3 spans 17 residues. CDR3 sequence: CASIKNAGTSGTDTQYF. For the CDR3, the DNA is TGCGCCAGCATAAAGAATGCCGGGACTAGCGGCACAGATACGCAGTATTTT.

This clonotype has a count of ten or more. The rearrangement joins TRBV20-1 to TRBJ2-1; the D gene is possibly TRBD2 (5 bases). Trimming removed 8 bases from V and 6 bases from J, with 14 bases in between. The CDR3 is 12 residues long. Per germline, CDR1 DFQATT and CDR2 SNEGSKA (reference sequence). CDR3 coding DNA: TGCAGTCGAGAGGGTCTCATCAATGAGCAGTTCTTC. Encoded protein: CSREGLINEQFF.

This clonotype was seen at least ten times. DNA for the CDR3: TGCAGTGCTAGTAGATCCAACACTGAAGCTTTCTTT. Protein: CSASRSNTEAFF. This rearrangement joins TRBV20-1 to TRBJ1-1; D unclear. CDR1 is DFQATT, CDR2 SNEGSKA, per germline (reference sequence). This CDR3 has 12 amino acids. Trimming stripped 3 bases from V and 2 bases from J, with 7 bases between.

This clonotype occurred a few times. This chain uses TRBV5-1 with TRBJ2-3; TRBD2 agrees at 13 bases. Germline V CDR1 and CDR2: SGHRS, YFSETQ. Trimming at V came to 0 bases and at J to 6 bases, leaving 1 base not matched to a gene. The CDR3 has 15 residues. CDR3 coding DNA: TGCGCCAGCAGCTTGGAACTAGCGGGAGGGGATACGCAGTATTTT. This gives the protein CASSLELAGGDTQYF. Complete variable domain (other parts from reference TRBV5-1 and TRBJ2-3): KAGVTQTPRYLIKTRGQQVTLSCSPISGHRSVSWYQQTPGQGLQFLFEYFSETQRNKGNFPGRFSGRQFSNSRSEMNVSTLELGDSALYLCASSLELAGGDTQYFGPGTRLTVL.

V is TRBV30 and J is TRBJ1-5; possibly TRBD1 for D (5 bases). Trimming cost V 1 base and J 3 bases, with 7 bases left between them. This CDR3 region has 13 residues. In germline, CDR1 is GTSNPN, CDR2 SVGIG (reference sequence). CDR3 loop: CAWSAGSNQPQHF. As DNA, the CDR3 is TGTGCCTGGAGTGCAGGGTCCAATCAGCCCCAGCATTTT.

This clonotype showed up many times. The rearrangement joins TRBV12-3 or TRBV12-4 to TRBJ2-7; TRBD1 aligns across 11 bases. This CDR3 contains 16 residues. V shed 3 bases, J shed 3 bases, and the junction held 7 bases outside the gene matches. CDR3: CASSLARGTGGYEQYF. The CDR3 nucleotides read TGTGCCAGCAGTTTGGCCCGCGGGACAGGGGGCTACGAGCAGTACTTC.

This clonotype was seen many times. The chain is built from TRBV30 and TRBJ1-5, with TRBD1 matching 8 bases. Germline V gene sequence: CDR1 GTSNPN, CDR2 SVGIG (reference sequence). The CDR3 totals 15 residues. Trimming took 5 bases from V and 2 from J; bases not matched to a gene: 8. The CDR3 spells CAWGTGTKGNQPQHF. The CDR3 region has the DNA TGTGCCTGGGGGACAGGAACCAAGGGCAATCAGCCCCAGCATTTT.

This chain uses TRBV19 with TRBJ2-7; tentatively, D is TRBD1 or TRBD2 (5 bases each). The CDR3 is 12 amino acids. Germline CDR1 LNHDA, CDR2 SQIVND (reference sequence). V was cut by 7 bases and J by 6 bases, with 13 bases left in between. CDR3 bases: TGTGCCAGTACACCGTCGGGGCGCGAGCAGTACTTC. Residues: CASTPSGREQYF.

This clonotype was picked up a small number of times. DNA of the CDR3: TGCAGCGTTCCTGATACGGGGAAAGAGACCCAGTACTTC. Protein sequence: CSVPDTGKETQYF. V gene TRBV29-1 combines with J gene TRBJ2-5, with D perhaps matching TRBD2 (5 bases). V lost 5 bases and J 3 bases, leaving 13 bases between the germline ends. The CDR3 spans 13 residues. The V gene's germline CDR1 is SQVTM and CDR2 ANQGSEA.

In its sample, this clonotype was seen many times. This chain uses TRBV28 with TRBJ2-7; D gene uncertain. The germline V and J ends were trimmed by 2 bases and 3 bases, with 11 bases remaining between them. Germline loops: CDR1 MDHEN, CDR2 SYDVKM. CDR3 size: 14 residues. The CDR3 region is CASSLQDSSYEQYF. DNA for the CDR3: TGTGCCAGCAGTTTACAAGACTCAAGCTACGAGCAGTACTTC. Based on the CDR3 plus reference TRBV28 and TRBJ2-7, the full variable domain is DVKVTQSSRYLVKRTGEKVFLECVQDMDHENMFWYRQDPGLGLRLIYFSYDVKMKEKGDIPEGYSVSREKKERFSLILESASTNQTSMYLCASSLQDSSYEQYFGPGTRLTVT.

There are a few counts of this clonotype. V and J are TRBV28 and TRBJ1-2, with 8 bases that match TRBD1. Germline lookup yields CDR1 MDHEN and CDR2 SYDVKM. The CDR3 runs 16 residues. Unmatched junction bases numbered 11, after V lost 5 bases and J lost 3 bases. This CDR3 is CASSPRWQGAYYGYTF. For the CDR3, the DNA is TGTGCCAGCAGTCCTCGTTGGCAGGGGGCCTACTATGGCTACACCTTC.

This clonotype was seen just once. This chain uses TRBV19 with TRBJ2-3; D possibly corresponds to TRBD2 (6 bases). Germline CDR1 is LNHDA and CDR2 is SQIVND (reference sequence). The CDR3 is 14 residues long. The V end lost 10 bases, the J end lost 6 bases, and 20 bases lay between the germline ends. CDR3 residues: CATQSSGPPDTQYF. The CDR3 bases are TGTGCCACCCAAAGTAGCGGACCCCCGGATACGCAGTATTTT.

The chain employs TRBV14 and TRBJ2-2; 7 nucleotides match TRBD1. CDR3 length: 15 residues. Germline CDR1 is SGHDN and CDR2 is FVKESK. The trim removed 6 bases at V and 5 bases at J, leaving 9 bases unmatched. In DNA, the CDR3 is TGTGCCAGCAGTCGTGACAGGGTGGTTACCGGGGAGCTGTTTTTT. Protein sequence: CASSRDRVVTGELFF.

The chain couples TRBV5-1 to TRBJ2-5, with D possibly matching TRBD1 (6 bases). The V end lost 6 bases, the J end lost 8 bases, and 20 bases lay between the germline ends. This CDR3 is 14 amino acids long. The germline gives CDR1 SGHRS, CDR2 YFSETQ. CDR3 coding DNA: TGCGCCAGCACGGAGGCCACAGGGCGAGCAACCCAGTACTTC. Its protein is CASTEATGRATQYF.

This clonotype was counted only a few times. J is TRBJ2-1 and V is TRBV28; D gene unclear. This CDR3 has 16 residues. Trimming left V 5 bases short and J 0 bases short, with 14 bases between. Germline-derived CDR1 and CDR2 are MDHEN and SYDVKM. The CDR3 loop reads CASSDGSADSYNEQFF. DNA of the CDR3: TGTGCCAGCAGTGACGGGTCGGCGGACTCCTACAATGAGCAGTTCTTC.

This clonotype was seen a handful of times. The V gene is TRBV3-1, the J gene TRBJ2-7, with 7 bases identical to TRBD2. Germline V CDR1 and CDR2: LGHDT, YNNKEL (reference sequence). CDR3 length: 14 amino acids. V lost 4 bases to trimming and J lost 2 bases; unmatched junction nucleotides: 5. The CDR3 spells CASSPLAGPYEQYF. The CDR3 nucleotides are TGTGCCAGCAGCCCCTTAGCGGGTCCCTACGAGCAGTACTTC.

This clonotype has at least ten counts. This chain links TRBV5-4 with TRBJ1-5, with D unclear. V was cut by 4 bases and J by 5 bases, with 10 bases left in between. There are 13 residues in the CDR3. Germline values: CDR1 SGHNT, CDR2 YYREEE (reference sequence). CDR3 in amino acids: CASSPGPDQPQHF. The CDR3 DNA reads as TGTGCCAGCAGCCCCGGACCCGATCAGCCCCAGCATTTT. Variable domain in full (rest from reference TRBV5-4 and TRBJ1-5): ETGVTQSPTHLIKTRGQQVTLRCSSQSGHNTVSWYQQALGQGPQFIFQYYREEENGRGNFPPRFSGLQFPNYSSELNVNALELDDSALYLCASSPGPDQPQHFGDGTRLSIL.

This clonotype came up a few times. CDR3 coding DNA: TGTGCCAGCAGTTATAACTCTCGACTCTACGAGCAGTACTTC. As protein: CASSYNSRLYEQYF. The chain is built from TRBV6-5 and TRBJ2-7; D gene uncertain. The CDR3 runs to 14 residues. V shed 3 bases and J shed 3 bases, with 12 bases lying between them. Germline CDR1 MNHEY, CDR2 SVGAGI.

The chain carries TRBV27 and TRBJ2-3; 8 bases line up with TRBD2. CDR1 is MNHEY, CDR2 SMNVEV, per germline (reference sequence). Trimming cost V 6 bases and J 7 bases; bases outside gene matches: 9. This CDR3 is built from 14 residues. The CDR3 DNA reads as TGTGCCAGCAGCGGGACTAGGGGGATGCATACGCAGTATTTT. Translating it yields CASSGTRGMHTQYF.

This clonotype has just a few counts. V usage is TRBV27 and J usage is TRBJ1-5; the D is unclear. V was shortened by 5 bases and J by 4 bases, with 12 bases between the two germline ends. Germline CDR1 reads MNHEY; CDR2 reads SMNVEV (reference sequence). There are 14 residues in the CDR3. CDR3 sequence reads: CASSLTHTNQPQHF. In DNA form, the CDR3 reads TGTGCCAGCAGTCTGACACATACGAATCAGCCCCAGCATTTT.

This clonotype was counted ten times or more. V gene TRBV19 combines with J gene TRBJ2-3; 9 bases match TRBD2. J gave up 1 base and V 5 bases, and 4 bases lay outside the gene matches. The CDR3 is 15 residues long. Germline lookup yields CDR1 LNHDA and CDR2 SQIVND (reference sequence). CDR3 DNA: TGTGCCAGTAGTGGGACTAGCAGGCGCACAGATACGCAGTATTTT. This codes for CASSGTSRRTDTQYF.

The CDR3 sequence is CASSDRVDGGAQYF. The CDR3 nucleotides read TGTGCCAGCAGTGATAGAGTGGACGGCGGAGCGCAGTACTTC. The rearrangement links TRBV25-1 to TRBJ2-7; D is undetermined. Germline-derived CDR1 and CDR2 are MGHDK and SYGVNS. The CDR3 spans 14 residues. V gave up 3 bases and J gave up 9 bases, with 18 bases separating them.

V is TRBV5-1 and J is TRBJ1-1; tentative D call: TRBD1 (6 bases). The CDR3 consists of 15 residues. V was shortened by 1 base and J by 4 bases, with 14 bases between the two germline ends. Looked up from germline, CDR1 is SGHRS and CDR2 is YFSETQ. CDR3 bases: TGCGCCAGCAGCTTGTCTCCAGGGGAAGTCACTGAAGCTTTCTTT. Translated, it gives CASSLSPGEVTEAFF.

The CDR3 nucleotides read TGTGCCAGCAGTTACAGTTACTATGGCTACACCTTC. Its translation is CASSYSYYGYTF. The chain recombines TRBV28 with TRBJ1-2; D call uncertain. V was cut by 4 bases and J by 3 bases, with 6 bases left in between. Germline CDR1 reads MDHEN; CDR2 reads SYDVKM. The CDR3 covers 12 residues.